This T cell receptor (beta chain) was retrieved from a study of human T cells and chemical hapten exposure. Study-level information: There were per-sample TCR yield variations, arising mainly from small pooled library volume differences.

Separate cDNA molecules received unique molecular identifiers, which the library attached to them. Methods used by the authors: Sequenced samples showed a median of around 91,000 TCRs each, with counts running from around 20,000 to 690,000. TCRdb fed the RACE reads into MiXCR, producing one record per CDR3 protein. TCRdb, not the authors, supplied the V and J calls. Of 35,000 to 50,000 distinct CDR3 sequences in the sample, approximately 4.5% were seen once. This CDR3 comprises 17 residues. Germline V lookup: CDR1 SGDLS, CDR2 YYNGEE. The V end was cut by 3 bases, the J end by 1 base, with 17 bases between. Regarding time point: healthy volunteer bleed at 2 weeks. Total RNA was isolated from whole blood that had not been fractionated. To note about this clonotype: Its antigen remains unknown.

General study findings and limits: DPC sensitization left the count of TCRs above 1 in 1000 unchanged.

The sequence derives from a female donor in good health. Some clones in this sample may be carry-over from other donors' samples. The sample was whole blood. The V gene is TRBV9, the J gene TRBJ1-3; D perhaps matches TRBD1 (6 bases). In DNA, the CDR3 is TGTGCCAGCAGCGCGATTCGCGGGGGGCCATCTGGAAACACCATATATTTT. It is translated as CASSAIRGGPSGNTIYF.